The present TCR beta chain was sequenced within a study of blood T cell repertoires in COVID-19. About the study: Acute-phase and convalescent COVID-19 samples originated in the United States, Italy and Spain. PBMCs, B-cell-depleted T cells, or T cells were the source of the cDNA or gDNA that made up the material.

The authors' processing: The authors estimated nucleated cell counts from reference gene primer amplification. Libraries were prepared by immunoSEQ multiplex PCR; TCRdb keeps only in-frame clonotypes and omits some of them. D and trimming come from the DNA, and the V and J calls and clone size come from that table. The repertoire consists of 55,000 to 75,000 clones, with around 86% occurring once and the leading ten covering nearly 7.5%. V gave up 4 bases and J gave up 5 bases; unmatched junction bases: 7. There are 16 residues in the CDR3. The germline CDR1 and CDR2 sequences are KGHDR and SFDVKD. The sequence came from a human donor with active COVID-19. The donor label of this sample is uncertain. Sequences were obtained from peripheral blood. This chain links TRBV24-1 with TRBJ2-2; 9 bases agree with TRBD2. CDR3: CATSEAGGPGTGELFF. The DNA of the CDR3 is TGTGCCACCAGTGAGGCGGGGGGGCCGGGAACCGGGGAGCTGTTTTTT.